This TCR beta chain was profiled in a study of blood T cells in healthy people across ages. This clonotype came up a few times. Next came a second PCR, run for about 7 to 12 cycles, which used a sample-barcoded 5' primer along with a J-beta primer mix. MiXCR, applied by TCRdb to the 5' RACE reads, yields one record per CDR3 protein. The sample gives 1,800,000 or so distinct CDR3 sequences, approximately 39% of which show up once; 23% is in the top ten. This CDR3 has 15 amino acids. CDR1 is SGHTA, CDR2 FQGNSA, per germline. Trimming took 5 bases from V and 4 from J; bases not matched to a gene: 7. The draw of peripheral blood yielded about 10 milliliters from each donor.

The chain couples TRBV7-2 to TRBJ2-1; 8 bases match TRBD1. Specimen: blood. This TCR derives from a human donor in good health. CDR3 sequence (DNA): TGTGCCAGCAGCCGAGGGACAGGTTTGTACAATGAGCAGTTCTTC. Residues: CASSRGTGLYNEQFF.